The clone carrying this T cell receptor beta chain was detected only once. Patients of the Seattle cohort, enrolled during active infection, were followed longitudinally. This sample is part of a study of blood T cell repertoires in COVID-19. The assay was immunoSEQ multiplex PCR, and TCRdb's table has in-frame clones only and misses some. The sample includes a few hundred thousand clones, 85% of them seen just once. In germline, CDR1 is LGHDT, CDR2 YNNKEL (reference sequence). V dropped 3 bases and J dropped 5; count of bases not matched to a gene: 5. This CDR3 contains 14 residues. This rearrangement joins TRBV3-1 (or the pseudogene TRBV3-2) to TRBJ1-2; 8 nucleotides align to TRBD1. The source material was peripheral blood. The source is a woman in her seventies with COVID-19, enrolled during active disease. The CDR3 nucleotides read TGTGCCAGCAGCCAGACGACAGGGGAATATGGCTACACCTTC. Protein: CASSQTTGEYGYTF.